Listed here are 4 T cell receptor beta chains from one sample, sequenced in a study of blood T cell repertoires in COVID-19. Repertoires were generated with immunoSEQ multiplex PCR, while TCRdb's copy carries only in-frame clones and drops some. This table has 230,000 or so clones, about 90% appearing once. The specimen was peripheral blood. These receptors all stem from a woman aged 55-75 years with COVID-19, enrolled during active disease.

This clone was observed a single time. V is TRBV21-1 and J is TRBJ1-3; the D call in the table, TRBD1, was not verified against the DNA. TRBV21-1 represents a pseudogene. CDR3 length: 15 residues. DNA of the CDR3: TGTGCCAGCAGCGTACAGGGGGCGTCTGGAAACACCATATATTTT. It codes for CASSVQGASGNTIYF.

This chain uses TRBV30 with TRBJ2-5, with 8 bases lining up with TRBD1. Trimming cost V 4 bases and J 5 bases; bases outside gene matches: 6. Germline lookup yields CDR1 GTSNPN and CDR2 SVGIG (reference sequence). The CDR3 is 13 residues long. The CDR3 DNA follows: TGTGCCTGGACGGGTCAGGGGGCGGAGACCCAGTACTTC. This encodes CAWTGQGAETQYF.

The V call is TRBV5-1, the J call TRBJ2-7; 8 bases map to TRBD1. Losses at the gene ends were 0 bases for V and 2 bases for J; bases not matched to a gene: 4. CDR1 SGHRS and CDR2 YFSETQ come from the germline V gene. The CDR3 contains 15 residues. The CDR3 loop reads CASSLESRGPYEQYF. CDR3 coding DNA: TGCGCCAGCAGCTTGGAGAGCAGGGGGCCCTACGAGCAGTACTTC. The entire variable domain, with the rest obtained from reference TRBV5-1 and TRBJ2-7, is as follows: KAGVTQTPRYLIKTRGQQVTLSCSPISGHRSVSWYQQTPGQGLQFLFEYFSETQRNKGNFPGRFSGRQFSNSRSEMNVSTLELGDSALYLCASSLESRGPYEQYFGPGTRLTVT.

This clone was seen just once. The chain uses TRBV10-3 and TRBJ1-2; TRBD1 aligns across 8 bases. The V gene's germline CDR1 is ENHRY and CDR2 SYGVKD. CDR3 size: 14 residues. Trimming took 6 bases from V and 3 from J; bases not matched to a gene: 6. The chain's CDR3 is CAISTGGIDYGYTF. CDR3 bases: TGTGCCATCAGCACAGGGGGGATTGACTATGGCTACACCTTC.